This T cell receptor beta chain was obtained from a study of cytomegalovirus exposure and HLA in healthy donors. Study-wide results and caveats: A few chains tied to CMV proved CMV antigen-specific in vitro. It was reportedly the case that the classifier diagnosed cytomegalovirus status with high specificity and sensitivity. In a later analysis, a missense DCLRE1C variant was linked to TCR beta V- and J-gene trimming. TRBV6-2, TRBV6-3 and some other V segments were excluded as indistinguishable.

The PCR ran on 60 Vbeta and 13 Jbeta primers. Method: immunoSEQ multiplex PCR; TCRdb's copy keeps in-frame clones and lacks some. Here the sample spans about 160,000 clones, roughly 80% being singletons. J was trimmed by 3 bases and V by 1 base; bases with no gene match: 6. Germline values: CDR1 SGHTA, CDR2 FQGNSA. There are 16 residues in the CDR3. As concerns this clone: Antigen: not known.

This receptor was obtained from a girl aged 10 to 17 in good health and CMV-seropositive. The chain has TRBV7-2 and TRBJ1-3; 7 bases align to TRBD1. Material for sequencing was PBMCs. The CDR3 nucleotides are TGTGCCAGCAGCTTAGAAACCCGGGACAGTGGAAACACCATATATTTT. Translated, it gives CASSLETRDSGNTIYF.